These 18 T cell receptor beta chains originate from one sample sequenced in a study of blood T cells in healthy people across ages. A sample-barcoded 5' primer and a J-beta primer mix were used in a second PCR of roughly 7 to 12 cycles. TCRdb itself ran the 5' RACE reads through MiXCR, one entry per CDR3 protein. Among about 2 million distinct CDR3 sequences, roughly 52% were seen once, and the ten largest hold around 2.1%. Source material: blood. These receptor sequences come from a woman in her thirties or forties in good health.

The table lists this clonotype with a few counts. This chain links TRBV20-1 with TRBJ2-3; no clear D. V lost 2 bases and J lost 0, with 9 bases in between. CDR3 length equals 14 residues. Germline CDR1 reads DFQATT; CDR2 reads SNEGSKA (reference sequence). The CDR3 is CSARPLASTDTQYF. The CDR3 DNA reads TGCAGTGCTAGACCCTTAGCTAGCACAGATACGCAGTATTTT.

This clonotype was detected a few times. The gene calls are TRBV6-2 or TRBV6-3 and TRBJ2-5, with D possibly TRBD1 on 6 matching bases. Trimming removed 2 bases from V and 1 base from J, with 11 bases in between. Per germline, CDR1 MNHEY and CDR2 SVGEGT. The CDR3 sequence is 15 residues long. CDR3 nucleotides: TGTGCCAGCAGTTACGGTATACAGGGCCAAGAGACCCAGTACTTC. The encoded protein is CASSYGIQGQETQYF.

CDR3 sequence (DNA): TGTGCCAGCAGCGCCCTGGCTGGCTCCTACAATGAGCAGTACTTC. Translated: CASSALAGSYNEQYF. J is TRBJ2-1 and V is TRBV7-2, with D uncertain. Gene TRBJ2-7 matches the end of the DNA better, so the J call may be wrong. The CDR3 consists of 15 residues. CDR1 SGHTA and CDR2 FQGNSA come from the germline V gene.

The V call is TRBV29-1, the J call TRBJ1-2; D is unclear. The CDR3 runs 12 residues. The germline V and J ends were trimmed by 4 bases and 5 bases, with 11 bases remaining between them. The germline V gene encodes CDR1 SQVTM and CDR2 ANQGSEA. The CDR3 DNA is TGCAGCGTTGGGTATAGCGTTTATGGCTACACCTTC. Translating it yields CSVGYSVYGYTF.

This clonotype has just one count. The chain employs TRBV7-2 and TRBJ2-4; unclear D gene. The J call is uncertain, as TRBJ2-5 better fits the DNA end. There are 13 residues in the CDR3. Germline V gene data show CDR1 as SGHTA and CDR2 as FQGNSA. The CDR3 sequence: CASSPDKQETQYF. CDR3 sequence (DNA): TGTGCCAGCAGCCCTGACAAGCAAGAGACCCAGTACTTC.

The chain links TRBV12-3 or TRBV12-4 to TRBJ1-4, with D hard to call. CDR3 size: 14 residues. The V end lost 3 bases, the J end lost 8 bases, and 13 bases lay between the germline ends. For the CDR3, the DNA is TGTGCCAGCAGTTTTGTAGCCAGAAGAGAAAAACTGTTTTTT. Its protein is CASSFVARREKLFF.

The J gene is TRBJ2-5, the V gene TRBV20-1; 8 nucleotides match TRBD2. V lost 3 bases to trimming and J lost 11 bases; unmatched junction nucleotides: 17. The V gene's germline CDR1 is DFQATT and CDR2 SNEGSKA (reference sequence). CDR3 length: 15 amino acids. The DNA of the CDR3 is TGCAGTGCTAGTTCTGCGGGGGGAATCGGGCGCAAGCAGTACTTC. It yields the protein CSASSAGGIGRKQYF.

This clonotype was observed a few times. The V call is TRBV20-1, the J call TRBJ2-3; 11 bases map to TRBD2. From germline, CDR1 is DFQATT and CDR2 SNEGSKA (reference sequence). This CDR3 has 15 residues. Losses at the gene ends were 3 bases for V and 2 bases for J; bases not matched to a gene: 4. CDR3 sequence: CSARGTSGYTDTQYF. CDR3 coding DNA: TGCAGTGCTAGGGGGACTAGCGGATACACAGATACGCAGTATTTT.

V is TRBV24-1 and J is TRBJ2-7; no firm D call. The CDR3 has 13 residues. V was pared by 4 bases and J by 3 bases, with 9 bases between. CDR1 and CDR2 (germline): KGHDR, SFDVKD. CDR3 nucleotide sequence: TGTGCCACCAGTGACGGTTGGGGCTACGAGCAGTACTTC. It codes for CATSDGWGYEQYF.

In nucleotides, the CDR3 is TGTGCCAGCAGCCAAGACAGACAAGACGACTACACCTTC. Translated: CASSQDRQDDYTF. J is TRBJ1-2 and V is TRBV4-2; D remains ambiguous. CDR3 length: 13 residues. CDR1 is LGHNA and CDR2 is YNFKEQ in the germline V gene. V dropped 0 bases and J dropped 10 bases, with 12 bases sitting between them.

The genes are TRBV12-3 or TRBV12-4 and TRBJ2-7; TRBD1 aligns across 7 bases. The CDR3 contains 18 residues. With 3 bases clipped from V and 0 bases from J, the junction kept 14 bases outside the gene matches. The CDR3 sequence is CASSFGSSGTVASYEQYF. The CDR3 DNA sequence: TGTGCCAGCAGTTTCGGCTCTTCCGGGACAGTGGCCTCCTACGAGCAGTACTTC.

This clonotype was picked up many times. The chain uses TRBV29-1 and TRBJ2-5, with D possibly called TRBD1 or TRBD2 (5 bases each). Germline CDR1 reads SQVTM; CDR2 reads ANQGSEA. The V and J ends lost 6 bases and 4 bases respectively, with 18 bases between them. This CDR3 has 14 residues. The CDR3 DNA reads TGCAGCGTAATGGGACCCCGGGCGTCAGAGACCCAGTACTTC. Encoded protein: CSVMGPRASETQYF.

The chain is built from TRBV5-1 and TRBJ1-5; D is unclear. The length of the CDR3 is 13 residues. Germline V gene sequence: CDR1 SGHRS, CDR2 YFSETQ. With 4 bases removed from V and 7 bases from J, the gap between germline ends came to 12 bases. The CDR3 DNA reads TGCGCCAGCAGCGCCCGGACCGGGCAGCCCCAGCATTTT. This sequence encodes CASSARTGQPQHF. The full variable domain, with the rest looked up from reference TRBV5-1 and TRBJ1-5, is KAGVTQTPRYLIKTRGQQVTLSCSPISGHRSVSWYQQTPGQGLQFLFEYFSETQRNKGNFPGRFSGRQFSNSRSEMNVSTLELGDSALYLCASSARTGQPQHFGDGTRLSIL.

V usage is TRBV2 and J usage is TRBJ2-7, with 7 positions matching TRBD1. The germline CDR1 and CDR2 sequences are SNHLY and FYNNEI. The CDR3 is 14 residues long. Trimming took 7 bases from V and 0 from J; bases not matched to a gene: 6. Written as DNA, the CDR3 is TGTGCCAGCAACTTCGGGACAGCCTCCTACGAGCAGTACTTC. Encoded protein: CASNFGTASYEQYF.

The chain carries TRBV4-1 and TRBJ2-1; no definite D call. The length of the CDR3 is 17 residues. V was trimmed by 1 base and J by 0 bases, leaving 13 bases between them. Germline V gene data show CDR1 as MGHRA and CDR2 as YSYEKL. The CDR3, as DNA: TGCGCCAGCAGCCAAGTCTACCCTGACCCCTCCTACAATGAGCAGTTCTTC. This sequence encodes CASSQVYPDPSYNEQFF.

V gene TRBV6-6 combines with J gene TRBJ2-1; 8 bases match TRBD2. V gave up 8 bases and J gave up 8 bases; unmatched junction bases: 5. Germline CDR1 MNHNY, CDR2 SVGAGI (reference sequence). This CDR3 spans 12 amino acids. CDR3 region: CASLAGFDEQFF. The CDR3 coding sequence is TGTGCCAGCTTAGCGGGGTTCGATGAGCAGTTCTTC.

There are a few counts of this clonotype. V usage is TRBV7-9 and J usage is TRBJ1-2; TRBD1 might be the D (5 bases). V was shortened by 4 bases and J by 10 bases, with 22 bases between the two germline ends. The CDR3 runs 15 residues. Germline lookup yields CDR1 SEHNR and CDR2 FQNEAQ (reference sequence). CDR3 in amino acids: CASSYPLRDGSLYTF. In DNA, the CDR3 is TGTGCCAGCAGCTATCCCCTTCGGGACGGGAGTCTCTACACCTTC.

The chain links TRBV2 to TRBJ2-6, with D possibly being TRBD1 or TRBD2 (5 bases each). The V gene's germline CDR1 is SNHLY and CDR2 FYNNEI. The CDR3 extends over 14 amino acids. V was shortened by 8 bases and J by 4 bases, with 12 bases between the two germline ends. This CDR3 is CASLERDGANVLTF. The DNA for the CDR3 is TGTGCCAGCTTAGAGAGGGACGGGGCCAACGTCCTGACTTTC.